A selection of T cell receptor beta chains follows, all from one sample in a study of spatial heterogeneity in lung cancer. TCRdb used MiXCR to reprocess the 5' RACE reads, holding one entry per CDR3 protein. The sample lists about 94,000 distinct CDR3 sequences, 15% to 20% seen once, with around a fifth in the top ten. Sequencing was performed on PBMCs, taken at follow-up. These receptors originate from a male donor with early-stage non-small cell lung cancer. Both conserved end residues are part of each CDR3. A D gene is named only where the DNA matches it firmly. Clone size appears in some rows only: once, few, many, or a class for an expanded clone.

abundance	j_gene	v_gene	d_gene	CDR3aa	CDR3nt
few	TRBJ2-3	TRBV10-3	-	CAISESGGPGNTDTQYF	TGTGCCATCAGTGAGTCGGGTGGTCCAGGGAACACAGATACGCAGTATTTT
-	TRBJ2-6	TRBV12-3/TRBV12-4	-	CASSIQASGANVLTF	TGTGCCAGCAGTATCCAGGCCTCTGGGGCCAACGTCCTGACTTTC
few	TRBJ1-2	TRBV6-2/TRBV6-3	-	CASSLGHYYGYTF	TGTGCCAGCAGTCTAGGACATTACTATGGCTACACCTTC
-	TRBJ2-2	TRBV3-1	-	CTSSRPGGGELFF	TGTACCAGCAGCCGCCCTGGGGGCGGGGAGCTGTTTTTT
few	TRBJ2-5	TRBV3-1	-	CASSQGRSQETQYF	TGTGCCAGCAGCCAAGGGAGGAGTCAAGAGACCCAGTACTTC
-	TRBJ1-1	TRBV13	-	CASSPDRTFDTEAFF	TGTGCCAGCAGCCCAGACAGGACATTCGACACTGAAGCTTTCTTT
few	TRBJ2-2	TRBV4-3	-	CASSQVSDKNTGELFF	TGCGCCAGCAGCCAAGTCTCAGACAAGAACACCGGGGAGCTGTTTTTT
-	TRBJ2-2	TRBV20-1	-	CSASPIPRSNTGELFF	TGCAGTGCTAGCCCTATCCCCCGTTCGAACACCGGGGAGCTGTTTTTT
few	TRBJ1-2	TRBV7-9	-	CASSYPDAYGYTF	TGTGCCAGCAGCTATCCGGACGCCTATGGCTACACCTTC
many	TRBJ2-7	TRBV6-5	TRBD1	CASSPTGGHYEQYF	TGTGCCAGCAGTCCGACAGGGGGCCACTACGAGCAGTACTTC
-	TRBJ1-1	TRBV15	-	CATSRDLNSLNTEAFF	TGTGCCACCAGCAGAGATCTTAACAGCCTGAACACTGAAGCTTTCTTT
few	TRBJ2-1	TRBV4-1	TRBD2	CASSQGLLAGKYNEQFF	TGCGCCAGCAGCCAAGGTCTCCTAGCGGGCAAATACAATGAGCAGTTCTTC
-	TRBJ2-7	TRBV27	-	CASSFSLTAGEQYF	TGTGCCAGCAGTTTTTCGTTGACAGCCGGCGAGCAGTACTTC
few	TRBJ2-5	TRBV5-1	-	CASSLATGSQYF	TGCGCCAGCAGCCTCGCCACGGGTTCTCAGTACTTC
few	TRBJ1-2	TRBV29-1	TRBD1	CSVDKRTGIYGYTF	TGCAGCGTCGACAAGCGGACAGGGATATATGGCTACACCTTC
few	TRBJ1-2	TRBV20-1	-	CSAPRGGRIEYGYTF	TGCAGTGCTCCAAGGGGGGGGCGCATAGAGTATGGCTACACCTTC
many	TRBJ2-2	TRBV12-3/TRBV12-4	-	CASTFPSRSSGELFF	TGTGCCAGCACTTTCCCCTCCCGAAGTTCCGGGGAGCTGTTTTTT
-	TRBJ1-2	TRBV7-2	TRBD1	CASIPAGQNYGYTF	TGTGCCAGCATTCCTGCGGGACAGAACTATGGCTACACCTTC
few	TRBJ1-1	TRBV5-1	TRBD1	CASSSGTGGKGTEAFF	TGCGCCAGCAGCTCCGGGACAGGGGGCAAGGGCACTGAAGCTTTCTTT
-	TRBJ2-7	TRBV5-1	TRBD2	CASSPDGTSGYEQYF	TGCGCCAGCAGCCCGGACGGAACTAGCGGATACGAGCAGTACTTC
-	TRBJ2-3	TRBV12-3/TRBV12-4	TRBD2	CASSLALAGSTDTQYF	TGTGCCAGCAGTTTAGCGCTAGCGGGTAGCACAGATACGCAGTATTTT
few	TRBJ2-5	TRBV3-1	TRBD1	CASSEGRARPGQGAWETQYF	TGTGCCAGCAGCGAAGGGCGAGCCCGACCAGGGCAGGGGGCATGGGAGACCCAGTACTTC
-	TRBJ1-4	TRBV5-1	TRBD1	CASRTGGSANEKLFF	TGCGCCAGCAGGACAGGGGGGTCAGCTAATGAAAAACTGTTTTTT
few	TRBJ1-2	TRBV24-1	-	CATSDNGFYGYTF	TGTGCCACCAGTGATAATGGGTTCTATGGCTACACCTTC
-	TRBJ1-5	TRBV9	-	CASSENQPQHF	TGTGCCAGCAGCGAGAATCAGCCCCAGCATTTT
-	TRBJ2-1	TRBV5-4	TRBD2	CASSSQRGDNEQFF	TGTGCCAGCAGCTCCCAGCGGGGGGACAATGAGCAGTTCTTC
-	TRBJ1-1	TRBV20-1	-	CSARGIGRGTEAFF	TGCAGTGCTAGGGGCATTGGACGAGGCACTGAAGCTTTCTTT
-	TRBJ2-7	TRBV29-1	TRBD2	CSVVGSGLLETYEQYF	TGCAGCGTTGTGGGTAGCGGGCTTTTAGAGACCTACGAGCAGTACTTC
many	TRBJ2-7	TRBV2	-	CASSEALGLGGYEQYF	TGTGCCAGCAGTGAAGCGCTTGGGCTAGGGGGTTACGAGCAGTACTTC
-	TRBJ1-3	TRBV24-1	TRBD1	CATSAKGQNSGNTIYF	TGTGCCACCAGTGCCAAGGGACAGAACTCTGGAAACACCATATATTTT
-	TRBJ2-1	TRBV6-2/TRBV6-3	-	CASMYVGPGYNEQFF	TGTGCCAGCATGTATGTCGGGCCTGGATACAATGAGCAGTTCTTC
many	TRBJ2-4	TRBV27	-	CASSFIGGQNIQYF	TGTGCCAGCAGTTTCATTGGGGGGCAAAACATTCAGTACTTC
few	TRBJ1-2	TRBV19	-	CASSNDPNYGYTF	TGTGCCAGTAGTAATGACCCAAACTATGGCTACACCTTC
-	TRBJ2-1	TRBV2	TRBD1	CASNLDRDNEQFF	TGTGCCAGCAACCTCGACAGGGACAATGAGCAGTTCTTC
once	TRBJ2-7	TRBV6-1	TRBD2	CASSPGLAGSYEQYF	TGTGCCAGCAGTCCTGGACTAGCGGGATCCTACGAGCAGTACTTC
-	TRBJ2-5	TRBV20-1	-	CSASDLTGEETQYF	TGCAGTGCTAGTGATCTGACGGGAGAAGAGACCCAGTACTTC
few	TRBJ2-7	TRBV6-5	-	CASSYSIPGYEQYF	TGTGCCAGCAGTTACTCGATCCCTGGCTACGAGCAGTACTTC
few	TRBJ2-2	TRBV7-2	-	CASSVQGSPGELFF	TGTGCCAGCAGCGTACAGGGTTCTCCCGGGGAGCTGTTTTTT
few	TRBJ1-2	TRBV3-1	-	CASSQDLGQENNSGYTF	TGTGCCAGCAGCCAAGATTTGGGACAAGAGAACAACTCTGGCTACACCTTC
few	TRBJ1-5	TRBV12-5	-	CASGLQGPSNQPQHF	TGTGCTAGTGGTTTGCAGGGGCCTAGCAATCAGCCCCAGCATTTT
few	TRBJ2-1	TRBV7-3	TRBD2	CASSLGRAYLYNEQFF	TGTGCCAGCAGCTTAGGGAGGGCCTACCTCTACAATGAGCAGTTCTTC
few	TRBJ2-1	TRBV6-6	TRBD1	CASSPDRGHEQFF	TGTGCCAGCAGTCCGGACAGGGGCCATGAGCAGTTCTTC
few	TRBJ2-1	TRBV10-3	TRBD2	CAISGEGPHNEQFF	TGTGCCATCAGTGGGGAGGGGCCACACAATGAGCAGTTCTTC
-	TRBJ1-1	TRBV20-1	TRBD1	CSARDLGQGRNTEAFF	TGCAGTGCTAGAGACCTTGGACAGGGGCGCAACACTGAAGCTTTCTTT
many	TRBJ1-5	TRBV19	TRBD1	CASRTVDREQPQHF	TGTGCCAGTAGGACCGTCGACAGGGAACAGCCCCAGCATTTT
-	TRBJ2-3	TRBV7-2	TRBD2	CASSRLAGGRDTQYF	TGTGCCAGCAGCAGACTAGCGGGGGGCCGGGATACGCAGTATTTT
once	TRBJ2-3	TRBV6-4	TRBD2	CASSDSQRGASGTQYF	TGTGCCAGCAGTGACTCACAGCGGGGGGCCAGTGGGACGCAGTATTTT
few	TRBJ2-1	TRBV3-1	-	CASSQDSGSYNEQFF	TGTGCCAGCAGCCAAGATAGCGGCTCCTACAATGAGCAGTTCTTC
-	TRBJ1-2	TRBV5-6	TRBD1	CASSFIGQDYGYTF	TGTGCCAGCAGCTTCATAGGACAGGACTATGGCTACACCTTC
-	TRBJ2-3	TRBV9	TRBD2	CASSVVYGGATDTQYF	TGTGCCAGCAGCGTAGTGTACGGGGGGGCCACAGATACGCAGTATTTT
many	TRBJ2-4	TRBV5-6	TRBD1	CASSQTTGLSPRDIQYF	TGTGCCAGCAGCCAAACGACAGGGTTAAGCCCGAGGGACATTCAGTACTTC
few	TRBJ2-7	TRBV7-6	TRBD2	CASSLAAGGPYEQYF	TGTGCCAGCAGCTTAGCTGCGGGAGGGCCGTACGAGCAGTACTTC
few	TRBJ2-2	TRBV12-3/TRBV12-4	-	CASSLEMTGGELFF	TGTGCCAGCAGTTTAGAAATGACGGGCGGGGAGCTGTTTTTT